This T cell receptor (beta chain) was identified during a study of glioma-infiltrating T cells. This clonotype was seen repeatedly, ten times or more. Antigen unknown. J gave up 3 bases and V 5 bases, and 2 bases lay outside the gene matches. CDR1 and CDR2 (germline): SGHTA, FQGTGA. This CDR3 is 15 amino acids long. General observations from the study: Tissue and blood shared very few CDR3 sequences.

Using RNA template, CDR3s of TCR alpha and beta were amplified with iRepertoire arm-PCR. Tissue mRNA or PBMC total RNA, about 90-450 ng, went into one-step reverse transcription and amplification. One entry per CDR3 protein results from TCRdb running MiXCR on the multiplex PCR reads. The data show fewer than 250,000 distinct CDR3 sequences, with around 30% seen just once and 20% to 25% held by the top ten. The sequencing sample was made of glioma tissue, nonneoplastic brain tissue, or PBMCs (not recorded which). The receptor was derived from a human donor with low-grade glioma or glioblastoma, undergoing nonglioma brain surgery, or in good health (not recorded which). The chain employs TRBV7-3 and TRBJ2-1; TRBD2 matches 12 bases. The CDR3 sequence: CASSPGLAGYNEQFF. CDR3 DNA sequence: TGTGCCAGCAGCCCGGGACTAGCGGGCTACAATGAGCAGTTCTTC. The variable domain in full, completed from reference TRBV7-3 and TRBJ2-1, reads GAGVSQTPSNKVTEKGKYVELRCDPISGHTALYWYRQSLGQGPEFLIYFQGTGAADDSGLPNDRFFAVRPEGSVSTLKIQRTERGDSAVYLCASSPGLAGYNEQFFGPGTRLTVL.